The 23 T cell receptor beta chains given below trace back to one sample, sequenced in a study of blood T cell repertoires in COVID-19. The assay was immunoSEQ multiplex PCR, and TCRdb's table has in-frame clones only and misses some. The table includes 300,000 to 350,000 clones, almost 90% detected once. The material sequenced was peripheral blood. These receptors all stem from a woman in her 70s with COVID-19, enrolled during active disease.

The rearrangement links TRBV30 to TRBJ1-1, with 7 nucleotides matching TRBD1. The CDR3 loop spans 12 amino acids. The ends lost 8 bases at V and 3 bases at J; junction bases unmatched: 6. The V gene's germline CDR1 is GTSNPN and CDR2 SVGIG (reference sequence). As DNA, the CDR3 is TGTGCCGGGACAGTTTTCTACACTGAAGCTTTCTTT. This codes for CAGTVFYTEAFF.

The chain couples TRBV5-6 to TRBJ2-3, with 8 bases matching TRBD1. The CDR3 spans 15 residues. Germline CDR1 reads SGHDT; CDR2 reads YYEEEE. V lost 5 bases to trimming and J lost 4 bases; unmatched junction nucleotides: 9. In DNA, the CDR3 is TGTGCCAGCAGGCGAGCGACAGGGGTGGCAGATACGCAGTATTTT. It translates to CASRRATGVADTQYF.

This sequence joins TRBV5-1 and TRBJ1-1, with D uncertain. Germline V gives CDR1 SGHRS, CDR2 YFSETQ. The germline V and J ends were trimmed by 0 bases and 2 bases, with 8 bases remaining between them. This CDR3 region has 14 residues. CDR3 nucleotide sequence: TGCGCCAGCAGCTTGGGGCAGATAAACACTGAAGCTTTCTTT. Residues: CASSLGQINTEAFF.

V usage is TRBV4-3 and J usage is TRBJ1-3, with a weak D call TRBD1 (5 bases). V lost 4 bases to trimming and J lost 1 base, with 11 bases between them. Germline V lookup: CDR1 LGHNA, CDR2 YSLEER. There are 15 residues in the CDR3. CDR3 region: CASSPTGGSGNTIYF. CDR3 in DNA: TGCGCCAGCAGCCCGACTGGGGGGTCTGGAAACACCATATATTTT.

This chain uses TRBV28 with TRBJ2-6; no firm D call. Trimming removed 7 bases from V and 4 bases from J, with 8 bases in between. CDR1 is MDHEN, CDR2 SYDVKM, per germline. The CDR3 sequence is 13 residues long. In DNA form, the CDR3 reads TGTGCCAGCACCCTTGCGGGGGCCAACGTCCTGACTTTC. This translates into CASTLAGANVLTF.

The CDR3 region has the DNA TGTGCCAGCACCTCAAGTCCGGGTTCCAAAGAGACCCAGTACTTC. Protein sequence: CASTSSPGSKETQYF. The chain combines TRBV6-5 with TRBJ2-5; D gene unclear. Germline V gene sequence: CDR1 MNHEY, CDR2 SVGAGI. The CDR3 has 15 amino acids. V shed 7 bases and J shed 3 bases, with 18 bases lying between them.

The V gene is TRBV7-6, the J gene TRBJ2-1; TRBD1 might be the D (5 bases). Trimming removed 5 bases at V and 1 base at J, with 15 bases between. CDR1 SGHVS and CDR2 FNYEAQ come from the germline V gene. This CDR3 spans 16 amino acids. CDR3 sequence (DNA): TGTGCCAGCAGCCCGACGCAGGGCCCATCCTACAATGAGCAGTTCTTC. This translates into CASSPTQGPSYNEQFF.

The chain combines TRBV7-3 with TRBJ1-1, with D maybe TRBD1 (6 bases). The CDR3 has 15 residues. Germline V gives CDR1 SGHTA, CDR2 FQGTGA. V gave up 4 bases and J gave up 1 base, with 13 bases separating them. The CDR3 sequence: CASSSTGTQNTEAFF. DNA of the CDR3: TGTGCCAGCAGCTCAACCGGGACACAGAACACTGAAGCTTTCTTT. The full variable domain, in which reference TRBV7-3 and TRBJ1-1 provide the parts outside the CDR3, is GAGVSQTPSNKVTEKGKYVELRCDPISGHTALYWYRQSLGQGPEFLIYFQGTGAADDSGLPNDRFFAVRPEGSVSTLKIQRTERGDSAVYLCASSSTGTQNTEAFFGQGTRLTVV.

This clone was recorded a few times. The chain uses TRBV7-8 and TRBJ2-7; maybe TRBD2 (5 bases). This CDR3 is built from 16 residues. Germline V CDR1 and CDR2: SGHVS, FQNEAQ. V lost 0 bases to trimming and J lost 2 bases, with 14 bases between them. CDR3 bases: TGTGCCAGCAGCTTAGCCTCTAGCCACTCTCCCTACGAGCAGTACTTC. It translates to CASSLASSHSPYEQYF.

The chain is built from TRBV7-9 and TRBJ2-1, with TRBD2 as a possible D gene (5 bases). Germline V CDR1 and CDR2: SEHNR, FQNEAQ (reference sequence). The germline V and J ends were trimmed by 4 bases and 12 bases, with 19 bases remaining between them. CDR3 size: 14 residues. The CDR3, as DNA: TGTGCCAGCAGCTCTTCCTACGGTAGCGAGGCGCAGTTCTTC. Translating it yields CASSSSYGSEAQFF.

The V gene is TRBV15, the J gene TRBJ2-3; unclear D gene. The V gene's germline CDR1 is LNHNV and CDR2 YYDKDF (reference sequence). The CDR3 spans 13 residues. Trimming left V 5 bases short and J 4 bases short, with 10 bases between. DNA for the CDR3: TGTGCCACCAGCGAGCTAGAATCAGATACGCAGTATTTT. It is translated as CATSELESDTQYF.

This clone was counted a single time. The gene calls are TRBV23-1 and TRBJ1-1; the D gene is possibly TRBD1 (5 bases). TRBV23-1 is labeled an ORF, and its function is uncertain. Between the trimmed V and J ends, which lost 0 bases and 5 bases, there was a span of 19 bases. The CDR3 length is 17 residues. The CDR3: CASSQSDSPLGGTEAFF. In DNA, the CDR3 is TGCGCCAGCAGTCAATCTGACAGCCCCCTGGGAGGGACTGAAGCTTTCTTT.

The J gene is TRBJ2-1, the V gene TRBV10-1, with 7 bases lining up with TRBD1. This CDR3 comprises 14 residues. Trimming took 5 bases from V and 7 from J; bases not matched to a gene: 8. Germline V gives CDR1 WNHNN, CDR2 SYGVQD (reference sequence). CDR3 loop: CASSKTGALNEQFF. Written as DNA, the CDR3 is TGCGCCAGCAGTAAAACAGGGGCTTTGAATGAGCAGTTCTTC.

The chain has TRBV7-3 and TRBJ2-7; 10 bases line up with TRBD1. Trimming removed 5 bases from V and 7 bases from J; junction bases left unmatched: 8. CDR1 is SGHTA and CDR2 is FQGTGA in the germline V gene. The CDR3 is 14 residues long. This CDR3 reads CASSAGTGVGEQYF. The CDR3 nucleotides are TGTGCCAGCAGCGCCGGGACAGGGGTGGGAGAGCAGTACTTC.

A few counts support this clone. The chain links TRBV27 to TRBJ1-2; possible D gene TRBD1, 6 bases. Trimming removed 3 bases from V and 0 bases from J, with 11 bases in between. CDR3 length equals 15 residues. Germline CDR1 is MNHEY and CDR2 is SMNVEV (reference sequence). The CDR3 sequence is CASSFGQTTNYGYTF. Here the CDR3 DNA reads TGTGCCAGCAGTTTTGGACAGACTACTAACTATGGCTACACCTTC.

The chain combines TRBV9 with TRBJ1-6; 7 bases match TRBD1. CDR1 SGDLS and CDR2 YYNGEE come from the germline V gene. This CDR3 contains 15 residues. V trimming: 1 base; J trimming: 5 bases; junction bases outside the gene matches: 3. CDR3 in DNA: TGTGCCAGCAGCGTAACGGGACAGAATAATTCACCCCTCCACTTT. Encoded protein: CASSVTGQNNSPLHF.

The chain carries TRBV28 and TRBJ1-1; 7 bases agree with TRBD1. CDR3 length: 14 residues. The germline V gene has CDR1 MDHEN and CDR2 SYDVKM. V gave up 6 bases and J gave up 2 bases; unmatched junction bases: 6. CDR3 sequence: CASSMTGTNTEAFF. In nucleotides, the CDR3 is TGTGCCAGCAGCATGACAGGGACTAACACTGAAGCTTTCTTT.

This rearrangement joins TRBV19 to TRBJ2-7; 8 nucleotides line up with TRBD1. Trimming at V came to 5 bases and at J to 0 bases, leaving 6 bases not matched to a gene. The CDR3 is 15 amino acids. Germline CDR1 reads LNHDA; CDR2 reads SQIVND (reference sequence). The CDR3 region is CASSFGTGPSYEQYF. The CDR3 DNA reads as TGTGCCAGTAGTTTCGGGACAGGTCCCTCCTACGAGCAGTACTTC.

J is TRBJ1-3 and V is TRBV2; 8 bases are shared with TRBD1. CDR1 is SNHLY and CDR2 is FYNNEI in the germline V gene. The V segment lost 1 base and the J segment 0 bases; nucleotides outside the gene matches: 8. The CDR3 is made up of 18 amino acids. The CDR3, as DNA: TGTGCCAGCAGTGAAGGGACAGGGCTTTGGGACTCTGGAAACACCATATATTTT. It encodes CASSEGTGLWDSGNTIYF. Together with reference TRBV2 and TRBJ1-3, the CDR3 gives the full variable domain: EPEVTQTPSHQVTQMGQEVILRCVPISNHLYFYWYRQILGQKVEFLVSFYNNEISEKSEIFDDQFSVERPDGSNFTLKIRSTKLEDSAMYFCASSEGTGLWDSGNTIYFGEGSWLTVV.

This clone came up a few times. The chain combines TRBV2 with TRBJ1-4; 7 bases line up with TRBD1. The CDR3 runs 15 residues. J lost 3 bases, V lost 9 bases, and 10 bases had no gene match. Germline V gives CDR1 SNHLY, CDR2 FYNNEI. The DNA of the CDR3 is TGTGCCAGTACTATCAGGGGGACGTCTAATGAAAAACTGTTTTTT. Its protein product is CASTIRGTSNEKLFF.

This chain uses TRBV28 with TRBJ1-1, with TRBD1 identical over 9 bases. CDR1 is MDHEN and CDR2 is SYDVKM in the germline V gene. Trimming removed 6 bases from V and 0 bases from J; junction bases left unmatched: 14. The CDR3 totals 18 residues. The CDR3 DNA sequence: TGTGCCAGCAGAACCCCCGGGACAGGGTTTAGGATGAACACTGAAGCTTTCTTT. Its protein product is CASRTPGTGFRMNTEAFF.

The rearrangement joins TRBV12-3 or TRBV12-4 to TRBJ1-1; unclear D gene. The CDR3 loop spans 13 amino acids. V gave up 10 bases and J gave up 2 bases, with 14 bases separating them. The CDR3 spells CATTRQTNTEAFF. The CDR3 DNA is TGTGCCACCACCCGGCAGACTAACACTGAAGCTTTCTTT.

CDR3 residues: CASSRGVSGDTEAFF. The DNA for the CDR3 is TGTGCCAGCAGCCGGGGAGTGAGTGGTGACACTGAAGCTTTCTTT. This chain connects TRBV27 to TRBJ1-1; D is uncertain. The CDR3 has 15 amino acids. V lost 6 bases to trimming and J lost 3 bases, with 17 bases between them. The germline CDR1 and CDR2 sequences are MNHEY and SMNVEV (reference sequence).